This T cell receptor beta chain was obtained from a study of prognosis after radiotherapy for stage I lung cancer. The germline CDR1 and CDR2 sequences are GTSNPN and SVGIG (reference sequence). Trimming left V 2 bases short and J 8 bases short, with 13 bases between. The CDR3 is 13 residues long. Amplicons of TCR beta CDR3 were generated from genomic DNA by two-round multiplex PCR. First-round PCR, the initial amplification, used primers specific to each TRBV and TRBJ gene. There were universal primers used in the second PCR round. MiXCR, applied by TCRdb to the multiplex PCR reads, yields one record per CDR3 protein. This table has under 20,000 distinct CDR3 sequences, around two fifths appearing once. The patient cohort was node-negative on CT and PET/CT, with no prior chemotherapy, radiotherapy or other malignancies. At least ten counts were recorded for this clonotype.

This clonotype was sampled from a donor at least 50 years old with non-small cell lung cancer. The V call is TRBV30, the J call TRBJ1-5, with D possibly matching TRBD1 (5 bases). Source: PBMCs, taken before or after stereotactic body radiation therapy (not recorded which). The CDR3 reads CAWSSGSEKPQHF. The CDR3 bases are TGTGCCTGGAGTTCAGGGTCGGAAAAGCCCCAGCATTTT. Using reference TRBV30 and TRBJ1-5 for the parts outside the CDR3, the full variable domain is SQTIHQWPATLVQPVGSPLSLECTVEGTSNPNLYWYRQAAGRGLQLLFYSVGIGQISSEVPQNLSASRPQDRQFILSSKKLLLSDSGFYLCAWSSGSEKPQHFGDGTRLSIL.